This T cell receptor (beta chain) was observed in a study of siplizumab effects on memory and regulatory T cells. Regarding the study as a whole: A major contribution to the alloresponse seemed to be made by naive T cells, which seemed more diverse than memory cells. Left unconfirmed was the suppressive function of proliferating Tregs from siplizumab cultures.

In each sample, about 10^5 TCR templates were assayed. Method: immunoSEQ multiplex PCR; TCRdb's copy keeps in-frame clones and lacks some. The sample includes 100,000 or so clones, 85% to 95% seen only once; the top ten take more than 10%. The CDR3 totals 13 residues. Trimming pared 6 bases from V and 10 bases from J, leaving 16 bases between. Germline assignment: CDR1 SEHNR and CDR2 FQNEAQ (reference sequence). Notes on this clone: Its antigen is undetermined.

The sample was non-Treg CD4+ T cells sorted from blood. The V gene is TRBV7-9, the J gene TRBJ2-1; D might be TRBD1 (6 bases). The TCR sequence derives from a human donor in good health. CDR3 nucleotides: TGTGCCAGCAGTAATCTACAGGGCAGGGAGCAGTTCTTC. It is translated as CASSNLQGREQFF. Complete variable domain (other parts from reference TRBV7-9 and TRBJ2-1): DTGVSQNPRHKITKRGQNVTFRCDPISEHNRLYWYRQTLGQGPEFLTYFQNEAQLEKSRLLSDRFSAERPKGSFSTLEIQRTEQGDSAMYLCASSNLQGREQFFGPGTRLTVL.